Shown below are 29 T cell receptor beta chains from a single sample sequenced in a study of cytomegalovirus exposure and HLA in healthy donors. PCR used 60 Vbeta primers and 13 Jbeta primers. Assay: immunoSEQ multiplex PCR; the TCRdb copy retains only in-frame clones and omits some. The sample has tens of thousands of clones, roughly 75% seen once. Sequenced material: PBMCs. These receptors were taken from a woman aged 25 to 39 in good health and CMV-seronegative.

The chain has TRBV7-3 and TRBJ2-3; D gene uncertain. CDR3 size: 16 residues. Germline-derived CDR1 and CDR2 are SGHTA and FQGTGA. V gave up 1 base and J gave up 1 base, with 12 bases separating them. CDR3 sequence: CASSLKKATGTDTQYF. CDR3 DNA sequence: TGTGCCAGCAGCTTAAAGAAAGCTACTGGCACAGATACGCAGTATTTT.

The rearrangement uses TRBV4-1 and TRBJ1-1; D ambiguous. The germline V gene encodes CDR1 MGHRA and CDR2 YSYEKL. The V end was cut by 1 base, the J end by 3 bases, with 9 bases between. The CDR3 sequence is 14 residues long. The CDR3 loop reads CASSQVSTDTEAFF. The CDR3 DNA sequence: TGCGCCAGCAGCCAAGTTTCTACGGACACTGAAGCTTTCTTT.

The genes are TRBV5-1 and TRBJ2-3, with TRBD2 as a possible D gene (6 bases). The CDR3 runs to 15 residues. Trimming stripped 2 bases from V and 3 bases from J, with 13 bases between. Germline values: CDR1 SGHRS, CDR2 YFSETQ. The CDR3 here is CASSFGGVGTDTQYF. CDR3 nucleotide sequence: TGCGCCAGCAGCTTCGGAGGGGTGGGGACAGATACGCAGTATTTT.

This chain links TRBV29-1 with TRBJ2-3; 8 bases align to TRBD2. Trimming at V came to 7 bases and at J to 0 bases, leaving 9 bases not matched to a gene. CDR1 and CDR2 (germline): SQVTM, ANQGSEA. The CDR3 consists of 15 residues. CDR3 DNA sequence: TGCAGCGGCCGGGGGGGACATGCCAGCACAGATACGCAGTATTTT. Encoded protein: CSGRGGHASTDTQYF.

The chain carries TRBV4-1 and TRBJ2-3; no firm D call. The germline CDR1 and CDR2 sequences are MGHRA and YSYEKL. The V end lost 8 bases, the J end lost 4 bases, and 7 bases lay between the germline ends. This CDR3 spans 11 amino acids. The CDR3 region has the DNA TGCGCCAGCCGCGATTCAGATACGCAGTATTTT. Translation gives CASRDSDTQYF.

This CDR3 reads CASSLVGRTEAFF. The CDR3 DNA sequence: TGTGCCAGCAGCTTAGTGGGGAGGACTGAAGCTTTCTTT. The chain couples TRBV7-6 to TRBJ1-1; D is uncertain. CDR3 size: 13 residues. Trimming pared 1 base from V and 5 bases from J, leaving 8 bases between. The germline CDR1 and CDR2 sequences are SGHVS and FNYEAQ.

This sequence joins TRBV29-1 and TRBJ2-7; TRBD2 might be the D (6 bases). This CDR3 contains 14 residues. The germline CDR1 and CDR2 sequences are SQVTM and ANQGSEA. V shed 4 bases and J shed 3 bases, with 16 bases lying between them. The CDR3 sequence: CSVGLGPKLYEQYF. CDR3 in DNA: TGCAGCGTTGGACTAGGCCCCAAACTCTACGAGCAGTACTTC.

This clone was observed a few times. V is TRBV7-2 and J is TRBJ2-1, with 12 bases aligning to TRBD2. V dropped 3 bases and J dropped 7; count of bases not matched to a gene: 4. This CDR3 region has 15 residues. Germline V gene sequence: CDR1 SGHTA, CDR2 FQGNSA. CDR3 protein: CASSFLAGGLNEQFF. The DNA of the CDR3 is TGTGCCAGCAGCTTTCTAGCGGGAGGGTTAAATGAGCAGTTCTTC.

The V call is TRBV29-1, the J call TRBJ2-3; a weak D match, TRBD2 (6 bases). Trimming removed 4 bases from V and 5 bases from J, with 22 bases in between. The CDR3 sequence is 16 residues long. Germline assignment: CDR1 SQVTM and CDR2 ANQGSEA. Here the CDR3 DNA reads TGCAGCGTTGGGGTAGGCCATGGGGGAGGAGGAGATACGCAGTATTTT. Its protein product is CSVGVGHGGGGDTQYF.

J is TRBJ1-1 and V is TRBV29-1, with D perhaps matching TRBD1 (5 bases). Trimming took 7 bases from V and 5 from J, leaving 14 bases between them. Germline values: CDR1 SQVTM, CDR2 ANQGSEA. CDR3 length: 12 residues. The CDR3 nucleotides are TGCAGCGGGATCACGGGGGGAACTGAAGCTTTCTTT. Protein sequence: CSGITGGTEAFF.

This clone was detected only once. This chain connects TRBV4-3 to TRBJ2-2, with 9 bases identical to TRBD1. Trimming cost V 0 bases and J 6 bases; bases outside gene matches: 5. The CDR3 length is 16 residues. Germline-derived CDR1 and CDR2 are LGHNA and YSLEER. CDR3 sequence (DNA): TGCGCCAGCAGCCAAGAACAGGGGGCGTACGCCGGGGAGCTGTTTTTT. This encodes CASSQEQGAYAGELFF.

This chain uses TRBV5-5 with TRBJ2-7, with TRBD2 as a possible D gene (6 bases). The CDR3 is made up of 14 amino acids. CDR1 SGHKS and CDR2 YYEKEE come from the germline V gene (reference sequence). The ends were cut back, 1 base at V and 4 bases at J, with 12 bases in the middle. The DNA for the CDR3 is TGTGCCAGCAGCTTGACCTGGGCGGGGTACGAGCAGTACGTC. This codes for CASSLTWAGYEQYV.

The chain recombines TRBV7-9 with TRBJ2-3; D is possibly TRBD1 (6 bases). Trimming took off 4 bases at V and 0 bases at J, with 14 bases between the two ends. The germline V gene has CDR1 SEHNR and CDR2 FQNEAQ (reference sequence). This CDR3 is built from 16 residues. CDR3 DNA sequence: TGTGCCAGCAGCTCCCCCGGGACACCTAGCACAGATACGCAGTATTTT. It yields the protein CASSSPGTPSTDTQYF.

The chain couples TRBV2 to TRBJ1-5, with D perhaps matching TRBD1 (6 bases). Germline CDR1 reads SNHLY; CDR2 reads FYNNEI. The CDR3 is 16 residues long. Trimming took 1 base from V and 5 from J, leaving 15 bases between them. The CDR3 sequence is CASSEGGWQGYQPQHF. The CDR3 nucleotides read TGTGCCAGCAGTGAAGGGGGTTGGCAGGGGTATCAGCCCCAGCATTTT.

The chain uses TRBV7-9 and TRBJ2-3, with 7 positions matching TRBD1. Germline trimming cut 2 bases from V and 10 bases from J; bases unmatched to any gene: 9. This CDR3 contains 14 residues. The V gene's germline CDR1 is SEHNR and CDR2 FQNEAQ (reference sequence). The CDR3 loop is CASSLFQGESSQYF. CDR3 DNA sequence: TGTGCCAGCAGCTTATTTCAGGGGGAGAGTTCGCAGTATTTT.

The genes are TRBV9 and TRBJ2-2; 9 bases are shared with TRBD1. The germline gives CDR1 SGDLS, CDR2 YYNGEE. The CDR3 runs to 15 residues. The V and J ends lost 1 base and 4 bases, in that order; junction bases with no gene match: 2. CDR3 DNA: TGTGCCAGCAGCGTATGGGGACAGGGCACCGGGGAGCTGTTTTTT. Its protein product is CASSVWGQGTGELFF. Drawing the rest from reference TRBV9 and TRBJ2-2, the complete variable domain is DSGVTQTPKHLITATGQRVTLRCSPRSGDLSVYWYQQSLDQGLQFLIQYYNGEERAKGNILERFSAQQFPDLHSELNLSSLELGDSALYFCASSVWGQGTGELFFGEGSRLTVL.

This clone was picked up a small number of times. This chain connects TRBV6-5 to TRBJ2-3; 7 positions match TRBD2. This CDR3 has 15 residues. V lost 2 bases, J lost 4 bases, and 6 bases stayed unmatched. Germline V CDR1 and CDR2: MNHEY, SVGAGI. This chain's CDR3 is CASSYGFAGADTQYF. The DNA of the CDR3 is TGTGCCAGCAGTTACGGGTTCGCGGGGGCAGATACGCAGTATTTT.

The chain combines TRBV7-9 with TRBJ1-3; D is possibly TRBD1 (6 bases). The CDR3 has 16 residues. Germline CDR1 and CDR2: SEHNR and FQNEAQ (reference sequence). The germline V and J ends were trimmed by 2 bases and 2 bases, with 13 bases remaining between them. The CDR3 region is CASSLSTGITGNTIYF. As DNA, the CDR3 is TGTGCCAGCAGCTTAAGTACAGGGATCACTGGAAACACCATATATTTT.

This chain connects TRBV6-5 to TRBJ2-7; 9 positions match TRBD1. This CDR3 comprises 16 residues. V was clipped by 4 bases and J by 3 bases; unmatched bases: 10. Germline V gene data show CDR1 as MNHEY and CDR2 as SVGAGI. The CDR3 sequence: CASSSKGTGFFYEQYF. CDR3 coding DNA: TGTGCCAGCAGTTCCAAAGGGACAGGGTTTTTCTACGAGCAGTACTTC.

This clone was seen only a few times. The chain couples TRBV6-4 to TRBJ2-3; D gene unclear. Germline CDR1 MRHNA, CDR2 SNTAGT. CDR3 size: 10 residues. V shed 5 bases and J shed 6 bases, with 3 bases lying between them. The CDR3 loop is CASSPDTQYF. The CDR3 DNA reads TGTGCCAGCAGTCCGGATACGCAGTATTTT.

This chain links TRBV18 with TRBJ2-5, with TRBD1 matching over 7 bases. This CDR3 contains 15 residues. Germline-derived CDR1 and CDR2 are KGHSH and LQKENI. After removal of 2 bases from V and 5 bases from J, the junction contained 8 bases not matched to a gene. The CDR3: CASSPNRGFPETQYF. CDR3 nucleotides: TGTGCCAGCTCACCAAACAGGGGATTTCCCGAGACCCAGTACTTC.

The J gene is TRBJ2-7, the V gene TRBV5-5, with TRBD2 identical over 12 bases. J lost 2 bases, V lost 5 bases, and 11 bases had no gene match. CDR1 and CDR2 (germline): SGHKS, YYEKEE (reference sequence). The CDR3 contains 17 residues. The CDR3 nucleotides are TGTGCCAGCAGTTTCCACAGGACTAGCGGGAAGACCTACGAGCAGTACGTC. As protein: CASSFHRTSGKTYEQYV.

The chain links TRBV7-9 to TRBJ2-7, with a tentative D call TRBD2 (6 bases). Germline values: CDR1 SEHNR, CDR2 FQNEAQ (reference sequence). With 4 bases removed from V and 7 bases from J, the gap between germline ends came to 26 bases. The CDR3 runs 17 residues. The DNA of the CDR3 is TGTGCCAGCAGCTCCTTCCCGGGGAGCGGGTCGCCGGGGGAGCAGTACTTC. It translates to CASSSFPGSGSPGEQYF. Filled out from reference TRBV7-9 and TRBJ2-7, the complete variable domain reads DTGVSQNPRHKITKRGQNVTFRCDPISEHNRLYWYRQTLGQGPEFLTYFQNEAQLEKSRLLSDRFSAERPKGSFSTLEIQRTEQGDSAMYLCASSSFPGSGSPGEQYFGPGTRLTVT.

V and J are TRBV7-9 and TRBJ2-7, with TRBD1 matching 9 bases. Trimming took 1 base from V and 6 from J; bases not matched to a gene: 7. CDR1 and CDR2 (germline): SEHNR, FQNEAQ (reference sequence). The CDR3 loop spans 15 amino acids. CDR3 sequence (DNA): TGTGCCAGCAGCTTAGGGACAGGGGTCCTGCGCGAGCAGTACGTC. Its translation is CASSLGTGVLREQYV.

This chain uses TRBV6-5 with TRBJ2-7; possible D gene TRBD2, 6 bases. The CDR3 runs to 16 residues. The V gene lost 2 bases and the J gene lost 0 bases, with 14 bases spanning the gap. Germline V gives CDR1 MNHEY, CDR2 SVGAGI. CDR3 sequence: CASSYGVAVSSYEQYF. The CDR3 DNA is TGTGCCAGCAGTTACGGAGTAGCGGTTAGCTCCTACGAGCAGTACTTC.

This clone has just a few counts. This chain connects TRBV28 to TRBJ2-1; 7 bases line up with TRBD1. J gave up 2 bases and V 5 bases, and 6 bases lay outside the gene matches. Germline CDR1 and CDR2: MDHEN and SYDVKM. CDR3 length equals 15 residues. The chain's CDR3 is CASSLSGGPYNEQFF. The CDR3 DNA sequence: TGTGCCAGCAGTCTTTCAGGGGGACCCTACAATGAGCAGTTCTTC.

A remark on this clone: The sample contains more than one DNA sequence encoding this CDR3. V gene TRBV10-1 combines with J gene TRBJ2-3; 8 nucleotides align to TRBD2. With V trimmed by 5 bases and J by 6 bases, 10 bases remained unmatched. Germline V gene sequence: CDR1 WNHNN, CDR2 SYGVQD (reference sequence). CDR3 length: 15 amino acids. Written as DNA, the CDR3 is TGCGCCAGCAGTCCTCGAGCGGGAGCCCAGGATACGCAGTATTTT. Protein sequence: CASSPRAGAQDTQYF.

The rearrangement uses TRBV18 and TRBJ2-7, with D uncertain. Germline CDR1 KGHSH, CDR2 LQKENI. The CDR3 extends over 14 amino acids. V was cut by 3 bases and J by 1 base, with 10 bases left in between. The CDR3: CASSPTDKSYEQYF. CDR3 sequence (DNA): TGTGCCAGCTCACCCACCGACAAATCCTACGAGCAGTACTTC. The entire variable domain, with the rest obtained from reference TRBV18 and TRBJ2-7, is as follows: NAGVMQNPRHLVRRRGQEARLRCSPMKGHSHVYWYRQLPEEGLKFMVYLQKENIIDESGMPKERFSAEFPKEGPSILRIQQVVRGDSAAYFCASSPTDKSYEQYFGPGTRLTVT.

The gene calls are TRBV6-5 and TRBJ2-2; D possibly corresponds to TRBD2 (6 bases). The CDR3 runs 15 residues. Germline CDR1 and CDR2: MNHEY and SVGAGI. V was pared by 5 bases and J by 3 bases, with 13 bases between. The CDR3 loop reads CASSVGGLDTGELFF. As DNA, the CDR3 is TGTGCCAGCAGTGTGGGGGGATTGGACACCGGGGAGCTGTTTTTT.